A selection of T cell receptor beta chains follows, all from one sample in a study of control samples from healthy donors and cancer patients. Profiling relied on immunoSEQ multiplex PCR, and the TCRdb table lists in-frame clones only, not all of them. This sample has under 150,000 clones, with approximately 91% found just once. The sequencing input was blood. These receptors came from a young woman in good health. Both conserved end residues are trimmed from each CDR3. The D gene is left open where the match is weak.

d_call v_call cdr3_aa
NA TRBV4-2 ASSQVGGLAKNIQY
NA TRBV5-1 ASSGGLSSHEQY
NA TRBV7-2 ASSPWYNEQF
NA TRBV5-1 ASSLRPNLGQETQY
TRBD2 TRBV9 ASSVGLAGRKADTQY
NA TRBV6-1 ASSGTGPPLPQIGQY
NA TRBV28 AIERGGTEAF
TRBD1 TRBV6-5 ASSMGQGSSYEQY
NA TRBV7-9 ASSWTGGNEQY
NA TRBV5-6 ASSSYREGNSPLH
NA TRBV27 ASSPVHPFADTQY
NA TRBV7-9 ASGDRFYGYT
TRBD1 TRBV27 ASSLSGTGLITGANVLT
NA TRBV28 ASRGTLWLPQH
NA TRBV6-5 ASSQGRRPDTQY
TRBD1 TRBV19 ASSLSQGAGNEQF
NA TRBV2 ASSPQGAQPQH
NA TRBV10-1 ASSDFHSGTGELF
NA TRBV15 ATRRGRANEKLF
TRBD2 TRBV7-3 ASSLPGGEQF
TRBD1 TRBV30 AWSPPGQGRQPQH
NA TRBV29-1 SVAIAGPYNEQF
NA TRBV5-1 ASTPGVDTEAF
TRBD2 TRBV6-5 ASRLAGMVSEQF
TRBD2 TRBV6-5 ASRTGTSGTGEQY
NA TRBV4-1 ASSHNPGSTDTQY
NA TRBV28 ASRGTPENYSNQPQH
NA TRBV2 ASSLPASQPQH
NA TRBV5-1 ASSQGPNTEAF
NA TRBV29-1 SVHRGNSAF
TRBD1 TRBV3-1/TRBV3-2 ASSLLGGAGYNSPLH
NA TRBV6-5 ASSYHGPTNTEAF
TRBD1 TRBV19 ASSTTGANYGYT
TRBD2 TRBV29-1 SVEVLSSGSGYEQY
NA TRBV7-2 ASSSDGREQF
TRBD1 TRBV24-1 ATSDRDRTYNEQF
TRBD1 TRBV7-2 ASSLVATGAPYEQY